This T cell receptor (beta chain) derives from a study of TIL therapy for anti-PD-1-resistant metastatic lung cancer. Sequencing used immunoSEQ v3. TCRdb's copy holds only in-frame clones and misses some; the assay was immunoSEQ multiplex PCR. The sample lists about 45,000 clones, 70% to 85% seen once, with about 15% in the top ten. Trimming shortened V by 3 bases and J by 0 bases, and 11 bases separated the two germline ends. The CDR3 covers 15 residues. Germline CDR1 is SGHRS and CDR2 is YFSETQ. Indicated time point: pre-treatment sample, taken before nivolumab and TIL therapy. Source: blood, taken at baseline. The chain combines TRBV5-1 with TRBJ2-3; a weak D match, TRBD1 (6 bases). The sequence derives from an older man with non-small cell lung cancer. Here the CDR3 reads CASSWRQVSTDTQYF. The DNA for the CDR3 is TGCGCCAGCAGCTGGAGACAGGTTAGCACAGATACGCAGTATTTT.